These T cell receptor beta chains were read from a single sample in a study of T cell repertoires in cytomegalovirus infection. MiXCR, run by TCRdb on the reads, gives a single entry per CDR3 protein. The sample includes some 800,000 distinct CDR3 sequences, about 33% of them seen just once. No antigen has been identified for these receptors. This sample comprised cultured CD8+ T cells from PBMCs, obtained from culture after CMV antigen stimulation. These receptors all come from a human donor in good health (CMV status not recorded). Some clones in this sample may be carry-over from other donors' samples. Both conserved end residues are part of each CDR3. A D gene is named only where the DNA matches it firmly. Expanded clones are given a class, and other clones once, few, many or no size at all.

-	TRBV19	-	TRBJ1-2	CASSIAGHQNYGYTF	TGTGCCAGTAGTATAGCAGGGCACCAAAACTATGGCTACACCTTC
TRBD2	TRBV6-6	-	TRBJ2-5	CASSLSPGTSGEYQETQYF	TGTGCCAGCAGTTTGTCCCCCGGGACTAGCGGGGAGTACCAAGAGACCCAGTACTTC
-	TRBV6-1	-	TRBJ1-2	CASKSGNYGYTF	TGTGCCAGCAAATCCGGAAACTATGGCTACACCTTC
TRBD2	TRBV7-2	many	TRBJ2-1	CASSRSGGPSGNEQFF	TGTGCCAGCAGTCGTAGCGGGGGGCCAAGTGGGAATGAGCAGTTCTTC
TRBD1	TRBV27	few	TRBJ1-1	CASSLFPGGNTEAFF	TGTGCCAGCAGTTTATTTCCAGGGGGAAACACTGAAGCTTTCTTT
-	TRBV20-1	-	TRBJ2-7	CSARARPGGSYEQYF	TGCAGTGCTAGAGCTCGGCCAGGAGGCTCCTACGAGCAGTACTTC
-	TRBV4-1	-	TRBJ2-1	CASSQVSAGYNEQFF	TGCGCCAGCAGCCAAGTTTCTGCAGGCTACAATGAGCAGTTCTTC
TRBD1	TRBV3-1	many	TRBJ2-1	CASSLGRDRAPQDLYNEQFF	TGTGCCAGCAGCCTCGGCCGGGACAGGGCCCCCCAAGACCTTTACAATGAGCAGTTCTTC
TRBD2	TRBV2	-	TRBJ2-5	CASSEDGGAQETQYF	TGTGCCAGCAGTGAGGACGGGGGGGCCCAAGAGACCCAGTACTTC
-	TRBV14	-	TRBJ2-5	CASSYNTEETQYF	TGTGCCAGCAGCTACAACACGGAAGAGACCCAGTACTTC
TRBD1	TRBV6-2/TRBV6-3	-	TRBJ2-1	CASSHLGQGTYNEQFF	TGTGCCAGCAGTCACCTGGGACAGGGAACCTACAATGAGCAGTTCTTC
TRBD1	TRBV27	few	TRBJ1-5	CASRGQGDLPQHF	TGTGCCAGCAGGGGACAGGGTGATTTGCCCCAGCATTTT
-	TRBV2	many	TRBJ1-1	CASEGPLNTEAFF	TGTGCCAGCGAAGGGCCCCTTAACACTGAAGCTTTCTTT
-	TRBV6-8	-	TRBJ2-5	CASSYGAGGGLSGETQYF	TGTGCCAGCAGTTACGGAGCCGGGGGCGGACTGAGTGGAGAGACCCAGTACTTC
-	TRBV6-2/TRBV6-3	-	TRBJ2-3	CATVPRLGTDTQYF	TGTGCCACCGTCCCGAGGCTAGGCACAGATACGCAGTATTTT
TRBD1	TRBV7-6	few	TRBJ1-4	CASSSEQGGREKLFF	TGTGCCAGCAGCTCCGAGCAGGGGGGCAGGGAAAAACTGTTTTTT
-	TRBV7-9	-	TRBJ2-5	CASSLRLSGDRLYQETQYF	TGTGCCAGCAGCTTAAGACTTAGCGGAGATAGATTGTACCAAGAGACCCAGTACTTC
TRBD1	TRBV29-1	-	TRBJ2-7	CSVGTGVLEQYF	TGCAGCGTAGGGACAGGGGTCCTCGAGCAGTACTTC
-	TRBV6-1	-	TRBJ2-7	CASSPWADRSYEQYF	TGTGCCAGCAGTCCCTGGGCTGATCGCTCCTACGAGCAGTACTTC
-	TRBV13	few	TRBJ2-5	CASSPSEDARETQYF	TGTGCCAGCAGCCCTAGCGAGGACGCCCGGGAGACCCAGTACTTC
TRBD1	TRBV5-4	many	TRBJ2-7	CASSSPRDRPYEQYF	TGTGCCAGCAGCTCTCCCCGGGACAGGCCTTACGAGCAGTACTTC
TRBD2	TRBV6-1	-	TRBJ2-3	CASSEFGGGISTDTQYF	TGTGCCAGCAGTGAATTCGGGGGGGGCATTAGCACAGATACGCAGTATTTT
-	TRBV27	few	TRBJ2-7	CASSLAGRVYEQYF	TGTGCCAGCAGTTTAGCGGGACGGGTCTACGAGCAGTACTTC
-	TRBV6-6	few	TRBJ1-6	CASSYSAGTNSPLHF	TGTGCCAGCAGTTACTCGGCAGGGACGAATTCACCCCTCCACTTT
-	TRBV7-9	many	TRBJ2-2	CASSPHNPYRAQENGELFF	TGTGCCAGCAGCCCACATAACCCCTACAGGGCCCAAGAAAACGGGGAGCTGTTTTTT
-	TRBV19	-	TRBJ2-1	CASSVSMGGYNEQFF	TGTGCCAGTAGTGTCTCAATGGGTGGATACAATGAGCAGTTCTTC
-	TRBV10-3	-	TRBJ1-5	CAISERGEDHNQPQHF	TGTGCCATCAGTGAGAGGGGTGAGGATCACAATCAGCCCCAGCATTTT
-	TRBV7-6	few	TRBJ2-1	CASSLGMGGEQFF	TGTGCCAGCAGCTTAGGTATGGGGGGTGAGCAGTTCTTC
-	TRBV12-5	few	TRBJ2-7	CASAPWGGSYEQYF	TGTGCTAGTGCCCCTTGGGGCGGCTCCTACGAGCAGTACTTC
-	TRBV6-2/TRBV6-3	many	TRBJ1-1	CASSYSTGEAFF	TGTGCCAGCAGTTACTCGACGGGGGAAGCTTTCTTT
-	TRBV29-1	few	TRBJ2-1	CSVDERDNEQFF	TGCAGCGTTGATGAGCGAGACAATGAGCAGTTCTTC
-	TRBV5-1	-	TRBJ2-1	CASSLSADRYNEQFF	TGCGCCAGCAGCTTATCGGCCGACAGATACAATGAGCAGTTCTTC
TRBD2	TRBV20-1	-	TRBJ2-1	CSAWTSGGPNNEQFF	TGCAGTGCGTGGACTAGCGGGGGCCCAAACAATGAGCAGTTCTTC
-	TRBV6-6	-	TRBJ2-1	CASSYSPGVGGQYYNEQFF	TGTGCCAGCAGTTACTCCCCTGGGGTGGGGGGTCAATACTACAATGAGCAGTTCTTC
-	TRBV7-9	-	TRBJ2-4	CASSFQEAKNIQYF	TGTGCCAGCAGCTTCCAGGAAGCCAAAAACATTCAGTACTTC
-	TRBV12-3/TRBV12-4	few	TRBJ1-1	CASTSRDRAFF	TGTGCCAGCACCTCGCGGGATAGGGCTTTCTTT
-	TRBV5-1	few	TRBJ2-7	CASTQDYEQYF	TGCGCCAGTACACAGGACTACGAGCAGTACTTC
-	TRBV11-2	-	TRBJ2-3	CASSLDWGRTDTQYF	TGTGCCAGCAGCTTAGACTGGGGACGCACAGATACGCAGTATTTT
-	TRBV4-3	many	TRBJ2-3	CASSQDGGQGTDTQYF	TGCGCCAGCAGCCAAGACGGGGGTCAAGGCACAGATACGCAGTATTTT
-	TRBV18	many	TRBJ1-5	CASSPDENQPQHF	TGTGCCAGCTCACCGGATGAGAATCAGCCCCAGCATTTT
TRBD1	TRBV12-3/TRBV12-4	few	TRBJ1-5	CASSWTGDGGQPQHF	TGTGCCAGCAGTTGGACAGGGGACGGCGGTCAGCCCCAGCATTTT
-	TRBV7-6	few	TRBJ1-4	CASSSSHDVYTEKLFF	TGTGCCAGCAGCTCGTCACATGACGTATACACCGAAAAACTGTTTTTT
-	TRBV14	-	TRBJ2-2	CASSHATYTGELFF	TGTGCCAGCAGCCATGCGACTTACACCGGGGAGCTGTTTTTT
-	TRBV7-2	many	TRBJ1-1	CASIGRTRTTEAFF	TGTGCCAGCATCGGACGGACACGGACAACTGAAGCTTTCTTT
-	TRBV15	-	TRBJ1-1	CATSRDVVMNTEAFF	TGTGCCACCAGCAGAGATGTAGTAATGAACACTGAAGCTTTCTTT